Below are 18 T cell receptor beta chains sequenced from a single sample in a study of blood T cell repertoires in COVID-19. This table comes from immunoSEQ multiplex PCR, and its TCRdb copy is limited to in-frame clones, with some not included. The sample holds approximately 45,000 clones, around 83% seen once. Sequenced input: peripheral blood. The source of these receptors is an elderly woman with acute or convalescent COVID-19.

The rearrangement links TRBV6-5 to TRBJ1-1, with D possibly being TRBD1 (6 bases). V lost 6 bases, J lost 1 base, and 15 bases lay in between. This CDR3 has 15 residues. Germline V CDR1 and CDR2: MNHEY, SVGAGI. The CDR3, as DNA: TGTGCCAGCAGGACACAACCGGGACAGAACACTGAAGCTTTCTTT. It specifies CASRTQPGQNTEAFF.

The J gene is TRBJ2-5, the V gene TRBV14; TRBD2 is a possible D gene (5 bases). The germline V gene encodes CDR1 SGHDN and CDR2 FVKESK. V dropped 3 bases and J dropped 6 bases, with 17 bases sitting between them. The CDR3 contains 15 residues. CDR3 loop: CASSHGGTEGKTQYF. CDR3 nucleotide sequence: TGTGCCAGCAGCCACGGAGGCACCGAAGGGAAGACCCAGTACTTC.

This sequence joins TRBV18 and TRBJ1-1, with a tentative D call TRBD1 (6 bases). The V gene's germline CDR1 is KGHSH and CDR2 LQKENI. The V gene lost 2 bases and the J gene lost 8 bases, with 9 bases spanning the gap. The CDR3 runs to 12 residues. CDR3 bases: TGTGCCAGCTCACCATCGGGACAAGAAGCTTTCTTT. Translation: CASSPSGQEAFF.

This chain connects TRBV5-1 to TRBJ2-4, with 8 bases lining up with TRBD1. Germline CDR1 SGHRS, CDR2 YFSETQ. The CDR3 length is 15 residues. V trimming: 5 bases; J trimming: 6 bases; junction bases outside the gene matches: 10. The CDR3 DNA follows: TGCGCCAGCAGTCCAGGGGGCCCCCCACTAAACATTCAGTACTTC. Its translation is CASSPGGPPLNIQYF.

The chain carries TRBV4-1 and TRBJ1-1; 9 positions agree with TRBD1. Trimming took 3 bases from V and 1 from J; bases not matched to a gene: 6. The CDR3 length is 16 residues. Germline CDR1 MGHRA, CDR2 YSYEKL. The CDR3 bases are TGCGCCAGCAGCCAGGTCTGGGGACAGGGGAACACTGAAGCTTTCTTT. It yields the protein CASSQVWGQGNTEAFF.

This chain links TRBV27 with TRBJ2-3; D remains ambiguous. The CDR3 spans 14 residues. CDR1 is MNHEY and CDR2 is SMNVEV in the germline V gene (reference sequence). Trimming stripped 5 bases from V and 2 bases from J, with 11 bases between. CDR3 DNA sequence: TGTGCCAGCAGTCCTCGTCGGTACACAGATACGCAGTATTTT. Amino acids: CASSPRRYTDTQYF.

CDR3 residues: CASSSQRGLAGPGELFF. The CDR3 DNA reads TGTGCCAGCAGCTCCCAGCGGGGACTAGCGGGGCCCGGGGAGCTGTTTTTT. The chain employs TRBV7-9 and TRBJ2-2; 13 nucleotides align to TRBD2. Germline values: CDR1 SEHNR, CDR2 FQNEAQ (reference sequence). J lost 6 bases, V lost 4 bases, and 8 bases had no gene match. The CDR3 length is 17 residues.

The gene calls are TRBV6-1 and TRBJ1-4; D might be TRBD1 (5 bases). The length of the CDR3 is 16 residues. CDR1 is MNHNS, CDR2 SASEGT, per germline. Trimming removed 4 bases from V and 1 base from J, with 13 bases in between. DNA of the CDR3: TGTGCCAGCAGTGGGGTCAGGGAGGGAACTAATGAAAAACTGTTTTTT. Its translation is CASSGVREGTNEKLFF.

The chain links TRBV6-5 to TRBJ1-3, with D perhaps matching TRBD1 (6 bases). Germline CDR1 MNHEY, CDR2 SVGAGI. The V gene lost 4 bases and the J gene lost 2 bases, with 15 bases spanning the gap. The CDR3 length is 16 residues. The CDR3 sequence: CASSSTHDRTGNTIYF. For the CDR3, the DNA is TGTGCCAGCAGTTCCACTCACGACAGGACTGGAAACACCATATATTTT.

This clone has only one observation. This chain joins TRBV3-1 (or the pseudogene TRBV3-2) and TRBJ2-1; D call uncertain. CDR1 and CDR2 (germline): LGHDT, YNNKEL (reference sequence). V gave up 1 base and J gave up 12 bases, with 22 bases separating them. This CDR3 contains 16 residues. This CDR3 reads CASSQVWSLSEVVQFF. The CDR3 DNA follows: TGTGCCAGCAGCCAAGTTTGGAGCCTGAGTGAGGTTGTGCAGTTCTTC.

The genes are TRBV3-1 (or the pseudogene TRBV3-2) and TRBJ1-6, with a weak D call TRBD1 (6 bases). The germline V and J ends were trimmed by 2 bases and 6 bases, with 11 bases remaining between them. The germline CDR1 and CDR2 sequences are LGHDT and YNNKEL (reference sequence). This CDR3 region has 15 residues. The CDR3 spells CASSQTTGFNSPLHF. The CDR3 coding sequence is TGTGCCAGCAGCCAAACAACAGGGTTTAATTCACCCCTCCACTTT.

The chain joins TRBV6-5 to TRBJ1-5, with 10 bases identical to TRBD1. Trimming cost V 5 bases and J 6 bases; bases outside gene matches: 7. Germline CDR1 MNHEY, CDR2 SVGAGI. This CDR3 has 15 amino acids. CDR3 loop: CASSTSTGGGQPQHF. CDR3 DNA sequence: TGTGCCAGCAGTACCTCGACAGGGGGCGGTCAGCCCCAGCATTTT.

This clone was detected only once. This chain links TRBV5-1 with TRBJ1-1, with D possibly being TRBD1 (6 bases). The CDR3 totals 15 residues. V was cut by 0 bases and J by 4 bases, with 13 bases left in between. CDR1 and CDR2 from the germline V gene are SGHRS and YFSETQ. The CDR3 protein is CASSLGTGRFTEAFF. The CDR3 DNA is TGCGCCAGCAGCTTGGGAACAGGGCGATTCACTGAAGCTTTCTTT.

The rearrangement joins TRBV28 to TRBJ2-7, with D maybe TRBD1 (6 bases). The CDR3 has 14 residues. CDR1 and CDR2 from the germline V gene are MDHEN and SYDVKM. V was clipped by 6 bases and J by 7 bases, with 19 bases between them. CDR3 region: CASRTTLGAWEQYF. The DNA for the CDR3 is TGTGCCAGCAGGACCACTTTGGGGGCATGGGAGCAGTACTTC.

A remark on this clone: Other nucleotide sequences from this sample produce the same CDR3. This sequence joins TRBV13 and TRBJ1-2; the match to TRBD1 covers 8 bases. Looked up from germline, CDR1 is PRHDT and CDR2 is FYEKMQ (reference sequence). V shed 0 bases and J 5 bases; nucleotides not matched to a gene: 2. This CDR3 has 14 amino acids. CDR3 in amino acids: CASSLGTGDYGYTF. CDR3 DNA: TGTGCCAGCAGCTTAGGGACAGGGGATTATGGCTACACCTTC.

The chain carries TRBV23-1 and TRBJ1-2, with D possibly being TRBD1 (6 bases). TRBV23-1 is classed as an ORF, of uncertain function. The CDR3 is 15 residues long. The V end lost 7 bases, the J end lost 1 base, and 16 bases lay between the germline ends. This chain's CDR3 is CASNRTEKNNYGYTF. The DNA of the CDR3 is TGCGCCAGCAATCGGACAGAGAAAAATAACTATGGCTACACCTTC.

The J gene is TRBJ2-1, the V gene TRBV13; 10 bases are shared with TRBD2. V shed 5 bases and J 9 bases; nucleotides not matched to a gene: 10. In germline, CDR1 is PRHDT, CDR2 FYEKMQ (reference sequence). The CDR3 length is 15 residues. The CDR3 region has the DNA TGTGCCAGCAGCATTCGGACTAGCGGAAGGAGTGAGCAGTTCTTC. Encoded protein: CASSIRTSGRSEQFF.

The V and J genes are TRBV15 and TRBJ1-4; D perhaps matches TRBD1 (6 bases). Germline V lookup: CDR1 LNHNV, CDR2 YYDKDF (reference sequence). V was clipped by 0 bases and J by 8 bases, with 16 bases between them. The CDR3 contains 16 residues. The CDR3 region has the DNA TGTGCCACCAGCAGAGAGCTAACAGGGATTTTGGAAAAACTGTTTTTT. Amino acids: CATSRELTGILEKLFF.